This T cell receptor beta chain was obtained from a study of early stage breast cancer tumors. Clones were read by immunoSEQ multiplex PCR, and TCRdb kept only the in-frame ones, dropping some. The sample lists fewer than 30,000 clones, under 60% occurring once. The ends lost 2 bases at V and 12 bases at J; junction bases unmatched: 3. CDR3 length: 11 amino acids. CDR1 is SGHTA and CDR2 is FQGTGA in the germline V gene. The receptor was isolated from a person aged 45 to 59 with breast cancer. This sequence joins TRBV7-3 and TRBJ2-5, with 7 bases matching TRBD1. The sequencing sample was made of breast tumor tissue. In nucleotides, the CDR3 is TGTGCCAGCAGCTTAGGGGACAGAAAGTACTTC. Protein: CASSLGDRKYF.